These 20 T cell receptor beta chains were all obtained from the same sample, sequenced in a study of CD8+ T cells in alopecia areata. RNA extraction was followed by reverse transcription into cDNA, which acted as the sequencing template. Libraries were prepared by immunoSEQ multiplex PCR; TCRdb keeps only in-frame clonotypes and omits some of them. Here the sample spans 95,000 to 100,000 clones, just under 60% being singletons. Documented treatment: oral pan-JAK inhibitor, 5-10 mg twice daily. This specimen consisted of CD8+ T cells sorted from blood, obtained between weeks 55 and 65, from a patient treated with tofacitinib. The receptors stem from a human donor with alopecia areata.

This clone appeared a few times. The genes are TRBV7-9 and TRBJ2-6; D gene unclear. CDR3 size: 15 residues. The V end lost 5 bases, the J end lost 0 bases, and 8 bases lay between the germline ends. Germline lookup yields CDR1 SEHNR and CDR2 FQNEAQ (reference sequence). The CDR3 DNA follows: TGTGCCAGCAGCCCCCGGCCCTCTGGGGCCAACGTCCTGACTTTC. Translation: CASSPRPSGANVLTF.

This clone has a handful of counts. This chain uses TRBV29-1 with TRBJ1-1; TRBD1 agrees at 7 bases. The CDR3 has 13 amino acids. J was trimmed by 4 bases and V by 8 bases; bases with no gene match: 10. CDR1 is SQVTM and CDR2 is ANQGSEA in the germline V gene. The CDR3 region is CSLTGVGATEAFF. CDR3 sequence (DNA): TGCAGCTTAACAGGGGTCGGGGCCACTGAAGCTTTCTTT.

This clone was seen a handful of times. The CDR3 loop is CASSSNRDRVGEKLFF. The DNA for the CDR3 is TGTGCCAGCAGCTCAAACCGGGACAGGGTCGGTGAAAAACTGTTTTTT. V usage is TRBV7-9 and J usage is TRBJ1-4; 9 bases are shared with TRBD1. The junction had 10 bases not matched to a gene; V was cut back by 4 bases and J by 7 bases. In germline, CDR1 is SEHNR, CDR2 FQNEAQ (reference sequence). The length of the CDR3 is 16 residues.

This clone came up once. The rearrangement links TRBV19 to TRBJ2-3, with D hard to call. Germline V CDR1 and CDR2: LNHDA, SQIVND (reference sequence). The germline V and J ends were trimmed by 10 bases and 3 bases, with 8 bases remaining between them. This CDR3 region has 11 residues. The CDR3 nucleotides read TGTGCCACCCGAGGAACAGATACGCAGTATTTT. Protein product: CATRGTDTQYF.

CDR3 residues: CASSFGPGEAFF. In DNA form, the CDR3 reads TGTGCCAGCAGCTTTGGGCCTGGGGAAGCTTTCTTT. This chain joins TRBV5-6 and TRBJ1-1, with D unresolved. Germline V gives CDR1 SGHDT, CDR2 YYEEEE. With 2 bases removed from V and 8 bases from J, the gap between germline ends came to 10 bases. This CDR3 region has 12 residues.

This clone was seen more than once but under ten times. This chain connects TRBV13 to TRBJ2-1; TRBD2 matches at 14 bases. Losses at the gene ends were 5 bases for V and 8 bases for J; bases not matched to a gene: 5. CDR1 and CDR2 from the germline V gene are PRHDT and FYEKMQ (reference sequence). The CDR3 is made up of 15 amino acids. CDR3 DNA: TGTGCCAGCAGCGCGGGACTAGCGGGGGAATATGAGCAGTTCTTC. Protein: CASSAGLAGEYEQFF. Full variable domain (missing parts from reference TRBV13 and TRBJ2-1): AAGVIQSPRHLIKEKRETATLKCYPIPRHDTVYWYQQGPGQDPQFLISFYEKMQSDKGSIPDRFSAQQFSDYHSELNMSSLELGDSALYFCASSAGLAGEYEQFFGPGTRLTVL.

V usage is TRBV5-1 and J usage is TRBJ2-1; 10 bases are a match to TRBD2. The CDR3 runs to 14 residues. The trim removed 4 bases at V and 7 bases at J, leaving 5 bases unmatched. From germline, CDR1 is SGHRS and CDR2 YFSETQ. The CDR3 DNA is TGCGCCAGCAGCCCCGGGACTAGCGTGAATGAGCAGTTCTTC. It encodes CASSPGTSVNEQFF.

The chain links TRBV29-1 to TRBJ2-2, with 9 bases that match TRBD2. Looked up from germline, CDR1 is SQVTM and CDR2 is ANQGSEA. The CDR3 runs 13 residues. The V and J ends lost 7 bases and 4 bases, in that order; junction bases with no gene match: 4. CDR3 protein: CSESGGRTGELFF. The CDR3 nucleotides are TGCAGCGAAAGCGGGGGGCGCACCGGGGAGCTGTTTTTT.

This clone was observed a few times. The chain carries TRBV11-1 and TRBJ2-1; 7 nucleotides line up with TRBD1. From germline, CDR1 is SGHAT and CDR2 FQDESV (reference sequence). CDR3 length: 15 amino acids. V lost 4 bases to trimming and J lost 3 bases; unmatched junction nucleotides: 6. In nucleotides, the CDR3 is TGTGCCAGCAGCTCCACGACAGGGTACTACAATGAGCAGTTCTTC. Translation: CASSSTTGYYNEQFF. The complete variable domain, with remaining parts taken from reference TRBV11-1 and TRBJ2-1, reads EAEVAQSPRYKITEKSQAVAFWCDPISGHATLYWYRQILGQGPELLVQFQDESVVDDSQLPKDRFSAERLKGVDSTLKIQPAELGDSAMYLCASSSTTGYYNEQFFGPGTRLTVL.

There are a few counts of this clone. This chain connects TRBV11-2 to TRBJ2-3, with 15 bases aligning to TRBD2. The CDR3 consists of 15 residues. Per the germline V gene, CDR1 is SGHAT and CDR2 is FQNNGV. J was trimmed by 6 bases and V by 4 bases; bases with no gene match: 2. The CDR3, as DNA: TGTGCCAGCAGCTGGACTAGCGGGGGGGCCGATACGCAGTATTTT. Protein product: CASSWTSGGADTQYF. The variable domain in full, completed from reference TRBV11-2 and TRBJ2-3, reads EAGVAQSPRYKIIEKRQSVAFWCNPISGHATLYWYQQILGQGPKLLIQFQNNGVVDDSQLPKDRFSAERLKGVDSTLKIQPAKLEDSAVYLCASSWTSGGADTQYFGPGTRLTVL.

The chain has TRBV4-1 and TRBJ2-3, with D unresolved. The CDR3 length is 13 residues. The V end lost 0 bases, the J end lost 2 bases, and 3 bases lay between the germline ends. From germline, CDR1 is MGHRA and CDR2 YSYEKL. CDR3 nucleotides: TGCGCCAGCAGCCAAGACCTCACAGATACGCAGTATTTT. It codes for CASSQDLTDTQYF.

As to this clone: One end of the junction fails to match germline, which may point to a read error. This chain links TRBV13 with TRBJ2-3, with 13 bases fitting TRBD2. This CDR3 has 15 amino acids. Germline V gene data show CDR1 as PRHDT and CDR2 as FYEKMQ (reference sequence). CDR3 bases: TGTGCCAGCAGCTCCGGGACTAGCGGGGTGACATCACTGGATTTT. Its translation: CASSSGTSGVTSLDF.

The V call is TRBV12-5, the J call TRBJ2-1; 7 bases align to TRBD2. Germline V gives CDR1 LGHNT, CDR2 FRNRAP. Trimming at V came to 7 bases and at J to 8 bases, leaving 5 bases not matched to a gene. The CDR3 runs to 12 residues. The CDR3 here is CASAVTSDEQFF. CDR3 nucleotides: TGTGCTAGTGCCGTCACTAGCGATGAGCAGTTCTTC.

The rearrangement joins TRBV7-9 to TRBJ1-4; D possibly corresponds to TRBD1 (6 bases). V shed 5 bases and J shed 6 bases, with 19 bases lying between them. The CDR3 consists of 16 residues. From germline, CDR1 is SEHNR and CDR2 FQNEAQ (reference sequence). The CDR3 sequence: CASSAAGQTGDEKLFF. The CDR3 region has the DNA TGTGCCAGCAGCGCAGCCGGACAGACTGGCGATGAAAAACTGTTTTTT. Based on the CDR3 plus reference TRBV7-9 and TRBJ1-4, the full variable domain is DTGVSQNPRHKITKRGQNVTFRCDPISEHNRLYWYRQTLGQGPEFLTYFQNEAQLEKSRLLSDRFSAERPKGSFSTLEIQRTEQGDSAMYLCASSAAGQTGDEKLFFGSGTQLSVL.

A word on this clone: One end of the junction varies from germline; a read error may be responsible. V and J are TRBV9 and TRBJ2-3; D ambiguous. CDR1 is SGDLS, CDR2 YYNGEE, per germline. This CDR3 is built from 8 residues. CDR3 nucleotide sequence: TGTGCCAGCAGCCCCGGGCGGTTT. This gives the protein CASSPGRF.

Here the CDR3 DNA reads TGCGCCAGCAGCCAAGATGGGACGGGACGGACCAGCCCGGGTTCACCCCTCCACTTT. This translates into CASSQDGTGRTSPGSPLHF. V usage is TRBV4-1 and J usage is TRBJ1-6, with a weak D call TRBD1 (5 bases). The CDR3 sequence is 19 residues long. CDR1 MGHRA and CDR2 YSYEKL come from the germline V gene. Trimming took off 0 bases at V and 9 bases at J, with 24 bases between the two ends.

The chain couples TRBV29-1 to TRBJ2-2; TRBD2 is a possible D gene (5 bases). CDR3 size: 12 residues. Trimming took 2 bases from V and 7 from J, leaving 8 bases between them. The germline CDR1 and CDR2 sequences are SQVTM and ANQGSEA. CDR3 DNA: TGCAGCGTTGAATACGGGAACGGGGAGCTGTTTTTT. Translated: CSVEYGNGELFF.

V and J are TRBV30 and TRBJ1-3; D is undetermined. The V end lost 4 bases, the J end lost 8 bases, and 18 bases lay between the germline ends. The germline CDR1 and CDR2 sequences are GTSNPN and SVGIG (reference sequence). The CDR3 loop spans 14 amino acids. This CDR3 is CAWISSETRDTIYF. CDR3 nucleotide sequence: TGTGCCTGGATATCCTCGGAGACACGAGACACCATATATTTT.

In this sample, this clone turned up a few times. The chain uses TRBV13 and TRBJ2-1, with 9 bases that match TRBD2. The germline CDR1 and CDR2 sequences are PRHDT and FYEKMQ (reference sequence). Germline trimming cut 5 bases from V and 7 bases from J; bases unmatched to any gene: 9. The CDR3 length is 15 residues. Here the CDR3 DNA reads TGTGCCAGCAGCCCCGGGGTAGCGGGGGAGAATGAGCAGTTCTTC. Protein sequence: CASSPGVAGENEQFF.

CDR3 loop: CASSPLASTDTQYF. CDR3 DNA: TGTGCCAGCAGCCCCCTAGCGAGCACAGATACGCAGTATTTT. The V and J genes are TRBV7-8 and TRBJ2-3; perhaps TRBD2 as D (6 bases). The CDR3 runs to 14 residues. V was shortened by 5 bases and J by 0 bases, with 9 bases between the two germline ends. CDR1 is SGHVS, CDR2 FQNEAQ, per germline.